A selection of T cell receptor beta chains follows, all from one sample in a study of molecular identifiers for immune sequencing clone quantification. A single record per CDR3 protein comes from TCRdb applying MiXCR to the PCR reads. The sample shows more than 550,000 distinct CDR3 sequences, over 25% of them seen only once. Sequencing was done on a sample of naive CD8+ T cells from blood, with Jurkat cell RNA spiked in. The receptors originated from a human donor in good health. Some libraries in this study had Jurkat cell RNA spiked in. CDR3s include the opening cysteine and the closing phenylalanine or tryptophan. The D gene is left open where the match is weak. Clone size is shown for a subset of rows, as once, few, many or a class of expanded clone.

clone_size,j_call,v_call,d_call,cdr3_aa,cdr3_nt
-,TRBJ2-5,TRBV20-1,-,CSAETVFFGSQYF,TGCAGTGCCGAGACAGTATTCTTTGGGTCCCAGTACTTC
few,TRBJ2-7,TRBV20-1,-,CSHAGTSSYEQYF,TGCAGTCACGCCGGGACTTCATCCTACGAGCAGTACTTC
-,TRBJ2-2,TRBV20-1,TRBD2,CSARDQNRGLGNYGELFF,TGCAGTGCTCGAGATCAAAACCGGGGACTAGGAAACTACGGGGAGCTGTTTTTT
few,TRBJ2-1,TRBV7-3,-,CASSSGGSAYNEQFF,TGTGCCAGCAGCTCTGGAGGGAGTGCCTACAATGAGCAGTTCTTC
many,TRBJ2-1,TRBV7-9,TRBD2,CASSLVGLADNEQFF,TGTGCCAGCAGCTTAGTGGGACTAGCGGACAATGAGCAGTTCTTC
few,TRBJ2-7,TRBV4-1,TRBD2,CASSQRAGTMPSYEQYF,TGCGCCAGCAGCCAGAGAGCGGGAACCATGCCCTCCTACGAGCAGTACTTC
many,TRBJ1-1,TRBV27,-,CASRTMNTEAFF,TGTGCCAGCAGAACTATGAACACTGAAGCTTTCTTT
few,TRBJ2-2,TRBV5-6,-,CASRPGLAGELFF,TGTGCCAGCAGGCCAGGGTTGGCCGGGGAGCTGTTTTTT
-,TRBJ2-1,TRBV11-2,-,CASTSGFGEQFF,TGTGCCAGCACCTCTGGTTTTGGAGAGCAGTTCTTC
many,TRBJ1-5,TRBV7-9,-,CASSSPNQPQHF,TGTGCCAGCAGCTCCCCCAATCAGCCCCAGCATTTT
few,TRBJ2-7,TRBV19,-,CASSMGEPYEQYF,TGTGCCAGTAGTATGGGGGAGCCCTACGAGCAGTACTTC
once,TRBJ2-7,TRBV7-9,-,CASNQGLTGRYF,TGTGCCAGCAACCAAGGCCTGACAGGACGGTACTTC
many,TRBJ1-1,TRBV6-5,TRBD1,CASSYGTGPRNTEAFF,TGTGCCAGCAGTTACGGGACAGGGCCTAGGAACACTGAAGCTTTCTTT
-,TRBJ2-1,TRBV6-5,-,CASNQLGGTENNEQFF,TGTGCCAGTAACCAATTGGGGGGGACAGAAAACAATGAGCAGTTCTTC
few,TRBJ1-1,TRBV6-1,-,CASSSGADTEAFF,TGTGCCAGCAGTTCAGGGGCCGATACTGAAGCTTTCTTT
-,TRBJ1-6,TRBV19,-,CASSPSATGGSPLHF,TGTGCCAGTAGTCCCAGTGCCACGGGAGGTTCACCCCTCCACTTT
many,TRBJ2-3,TRBV3-1,-,CASSQVSVSGADTQYF,TGTGCCAGCAGCCAAGTTAGCGTTTCCGGGGCAGATACGCAGTATTTT
-,TRBJ2-1,TRBV4-1,TRBD2,CASSPHLSGSLNEQFF,TGCGCCAGCAGCCCCCACCTCAGCGGGAGCCTCAATGAGCAGTTCTTC
many,TRBJ1-4,TRBV7-9,-,CASSSDPKNEKLFF,TGTGCCAGCAGCTCGGACCCTAAAAATGAAAAACTGTTTTTT
many,TRBJ1-1,TRBV13,-,CASRVGQNTEAFF,TGTGCCAGCAGAGTGGGACAGAACACTGAAGCTTTCTTT
-,TRBJ2-2,TRBV28,-,CASSLVSIPANTGELFF,TGTGCCAGCAGTTTAGTGTCCATCCCTGCGAACACCGGGGAGCTGTTTTTT
many,TRBJ2-5,TRBV7-6,TRBD2,CASSHRLAGVQETQYF,TGTGCCAGCAGCCATCGACTAGCGGGGGTACAAGAGACCCAGTACTTC
-,TRBJ1-1,TRBV30,-,CAWSGEAMNTEAFF,TGTGCCTGGAGTGGAGAGGCAATGAACACTGAAGCTTTCTTT
-,TRBJ2-1,TRBV14,TRBD2,CASSSVFSGGAGEQFF,TGTGCCAGCAGCTCCGTTTTTAGCGGGGGGGCCGGGGAGCAGTTCTTC
-,TRBJ2-1,TRBV7-9,TRBD2,CASSSDTSGGPKNNEQFF,TGTGCCAGCAGTTCGGATACTAGCGGGGGCCCCAAGAACAATGAGCAGTTCTTC
-,TRBJ2-7,TRBV6-2/TRBV6-3,TRBD2,CASSYPPSGREEQYF,TGTGCCAGCAGTTACCCTCCTAGCGGGAGGGAGGAGCAGTACTTC
many,TRBJ2-5,TRBV7-2,TRBD1,CASSSLGGMETQYF,TGTGCCAGCAGCTCACTAGGGGGCATGGAGACCCAGTACTTC
many,TRBJ2-7,TRBV20-1,TRBD1,CSARGRDRGPEQYF,TGCAGTGCTAGGGGACGGGACAGGGGACCCGAGCAGTACTTC
few,TRBJ1-6,TRBV27,-,CASSFFEGVNSPLHF,TGTGCCAGCAGTTTTTTTGAGGGCGTTAATTCACCCCTCCACTTT
many,TRBJ2-7,TRBV19,-,CASSPGQEQYF,TGTGCCAGTAGCCCCGGACAGGAGCAGTACTTC
-,TRBJ2-3,TRBV6-2/TRBV6-3,TRBD1,CASSYLRDRVPDTQYF,TGTGCCAGCAGTTATCTTCGGGACAGGGTGCCAGATACGCAGTATTTT
many,TRBJ2-1,TRBV6-6,TRBD2,CASSYSLAASYNEQFF,TGTGCCAGCAGTTACTCCCTAGCGGCCTCCTACAATGAGCAGTTCTTC
few,TRBJ1-1,TRBV7-8,-,CASSLVAGQSEAFF,TGTGCCAGCAGCTTAGTTGCAGGGCAGTCTGAAGCTTTCTTT
few,TRBJ2-1,TRBV20-1,-,CSATQMGEQFF,TGCAGTGCAACGCAGATGGGTGAGCAGTTCTTC
many,TRBJ2-1,TRBV27,TRBD1,CASTRDRADNEQFF,TGTGCCAGCACGAGGGACAGGGCGGACAATGAGCAGTTCTTC
-,TRBJ1-5,TRBV2,TRBD1,CASSEWDRGSQPQHF,TGTGCCAGCAGTGAATGGGACAGGGGCAGTCAGCCCCAGCATTTT
once,TRBJ2-1,TRBV6-5,TRBD2,CASSPIAGFHNEQFF,TGTGCCAGCAGTCCGATAGCGGGATTCCACAATGAGCAGTTCTTC
-,TRBJ2-7,TRBV4-1,TRBD2,CASSQKGAGAAYEQYF,TGCGCCAGCAGCCAAAAAGGAGCGGGAGCGGCCTACGAGCAGTACTTC
-,TRBJ2-1,TRBV23-1,-,CARRGISYNEQFF,TGCGCCAGGCGCGGAATCTCCTACAATGAGCAGTTCTTC
-,TRBJ1-5,TRBV2,-,CASGVTNQPQHF,TGTGCCAGCGGTGTAACAAATCAGCCCCAGCATTTT
few,TRBJ2-7,TRBV19,TRBD2,CASSIGSGTSNEQYF,TGTGCCAGTAGTATCGGTAGCGGGACGTCTAACGAGCAGTACTTC
-,TRBJ2-7,TRBV28,TRBD2,CASRLGTSEIYEQYF,TGTGCCAGCAGACTCGGGACTAGCGAGATCTACGAGCAGTACTTC
-,TRBJ1-2,TRBV6-2/TRBV6-3,-,CASSAPAGSYGYTF,TGTGCCAGCAGTGCCCCTGCCGGCTCCTATGGCTACACCTTC
many,TRBJ2-3,TRBV4-2,-,CASSQDTTDTQYF,TGTGCCAGCAGCCAAGACACCACAGATACGCAGTATTTT
many,TRBJ1-1,TRBV30,-,CAWKNTEAFF,TGTGCCTGGAAGAACACTGAAGCTTTCTTT
many,TRBJ1-5,TRBV7-2,-,CASSLGQASNQPQHF,TGTGCCAGCAGCTTAGGGCAGGCTAGCAATCAGCCCCAGCATTTT
-,TRBJ1-5,TRBV30,-,CAWSVFGQGNRPQHF,TGTGCCTGGAGTGTATTCGGTCAGGGCAATCGGCCCCAGCATTTT
-,TRBJ1-5,TRBV12-3/TRBV12-4,TRBD1,CASKPRQGKNQPQHF,TGTGCCAGCAAACCGAGACAGGGTAAAAATCAGCCCCAGCATTTT
few,TRBJ2-3,TRBV19,-,CASSIGAATTDTQYF,TGTGCCAGTAGTATCGGAGCGGCCACCACAGATACGCAGTATTTT
few,TRBJ2-7,TRBV4-1,-,CASSQVSSSDEQYF,TGCGCCAGCAGCCAAGTGTCTAGCTCTGATGAGCAGTACTTC
many,TRBJ2-2,TRBV20-1,TRBD1,CSALNPGGVRTGELFF,TGCAGTGCTTTAAACCCAGGGGGCGTTCGTACCGGGGAGCTGTTTTTT
-,TRBJ2-3,TRBV6-5,-,CASSRLWNRERDTQYF,TGTGCCAGCAGTAGGCTATGGAACAGAGAGAGAGATACGCAGTATTTT
many,TRBJ2-5,TRBV6-5,-,CASSYSRDGDQETQYF,TGTGCCAGCAGTTACTCCAGAGACGGAGACCAAGAGACCCAGTACTTC
-,TRBJ2-3,TRBV5-3,TRBD2,CASSLAFVSGRGPDTQYF,TGTGCCAGCAGCTTGGCTTTCGTTAGCGGGAGAGGCCCCGATACGCAGTATTTT
few,TRBJ2-1,TRBV9,-,CASSAGTTNEQFF,TGTGCCAGCAGCGCCGGGACCACCAATGAGCAGTTCTTC
-,TRBJ2-1,TRBV7-2,-,CASSLGYWDKQFF,TGTGCCAGCAGCTTGGGTTACTGGGATAAGCAGTTCTTC